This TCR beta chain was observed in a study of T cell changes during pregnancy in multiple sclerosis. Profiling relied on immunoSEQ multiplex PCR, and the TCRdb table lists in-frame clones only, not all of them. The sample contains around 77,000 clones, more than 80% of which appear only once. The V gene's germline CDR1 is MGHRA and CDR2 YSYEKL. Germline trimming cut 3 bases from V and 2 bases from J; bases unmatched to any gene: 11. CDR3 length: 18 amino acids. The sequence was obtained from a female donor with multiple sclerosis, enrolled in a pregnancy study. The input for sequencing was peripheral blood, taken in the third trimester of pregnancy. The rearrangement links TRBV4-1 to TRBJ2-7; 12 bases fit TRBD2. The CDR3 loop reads CASSQGLTSGRPPYEQYF. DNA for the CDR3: TGCGCCAGCAGCCAGGGCCTCACTAGCGGGAGGCCCCCCTACGAGCAGTACTTC.